The present T cell receptor beta chain was sequenced within a study of T cell responses to AZD1222 COVID-19 vaccine (dated by TCRdb to the early 2020s). Concerning the study at large: AZD1222 recipients given second doses at about 4 weeks or at about 12 weeks were pooled, since spike-specific TCR depth and breadth were not found to differ between the two schedules. A total of about 250 trial participants underwent TCR sequencing, of whom about 200 had received two doses of AZD1222 and about 26 had received two doses of the MenACWY control vaccine. Trial participants were enrolled by age into 18-55, 56-69 and 70-plus year subgroups, with around 150, 28 and 57 TCR-sequenced participants respectively.

A remark on this clone: Its cognate antigen has yet to be identified. Per-nucleotide qualities are absent, and no much larger clonotype sits a single base away.

This specimen's time point label, per the study, means: baseline before first vaccination. Samples from vaccinated people were obtained from the UK trials COV001 and COV002, which included a single-blind randomized controlled phase 2/3 trial of AZD1222 (ChAdOx1 nCoV-19) in healthy adults. For TCRbeta chain sequencing, PBMC samples were collected from trial participants at day 0 and at day 28 after the second dose. The CDR3, cysteine through phenylalanine, is 14 amino acids long. Only the CDR3 DNA stays, 42 bases, in frame from base 1. From V the trimming removes 10 bases and from J it removes 2 bases, while the gene matches leave 8 bases of the junction unaccounted for. CDR1 and CDR2, looked up from the germline V gene (reference sequence), are LNHDA and SQIVND. Here is what the overall study found, with its caveats: Because no samples from the day 14 peak response were available, repertoires could be characterized only after the peak T cell response. The 56-69-year group was small, and its depth increase did not reach significance, likely because of low power. Nearly half of unique spike-specific TCRs reportedly recognized epitopes outside regions mutated in the B.1.351 and B.1.1.7 variants. The vaccine-associated CD4 TCRs covered the entire spike protein, and the dominant responses fell in regions 160-218 and 743-854. Participants were mostly white British and included more females than males, and it was suggested by the authors that clonal diversity may have been underestimated. After two AZD1222 doses, both the breadth and the depth of spike-specific TCRs were significantly higher than at day 0 and than in MenACWY recipients. Only 5 to 7 AZD1222 recipients were SARS-CoV-2 seropositive at baseline, limiting conclusions about previously exposed vaccinees.

The CDR3 regions of human TCRbeta chains were analyzed by immunosequencing. Per the authors' processing: TCRs in the repertoires were compared against a reference library of SARS-CoV-2-specific TCRs that had been generated with the MIRA antigen-specificity platform. Breadth meant the fraction of unique TCRs that were SARS-CoV-2-associated, whereas depth meant the fraction of total T cells that were SARS-CoV-2-associated. Using the MIRA data, each spike-specific TCR was mapped to the spike region that the TCR reacts to and placed in a CD4 or CD8 class. Log10-transformed breadth and depth values were compared by one-way ANOVA with Sidak's multiple comparisons tests. TCRdb took over this immuneACCESS table, retaining in-frame rearrangements with V and J assigned. Such tables are incomplete; in checked studies, under half of the missing clones stem from an unresolved V gene, and the remainder is unexplained. V and J calls and clone size are copied from that table; D and trimming were computed from the DNA. The sample yields roughly 130,000 clones; just over 85% were counted once. Roughly an eighth of the sample is taken by the ten largest.

The chain is made from TRBV19 and TRBJ2-7, with 10 central nucleotides matching TRBD2. This TCR was recovered from an adult in good health. The source material was peripheral blood, sampled on day 0 of AZD1222 vaccination. In nucleotide form, the sequence is TGTGCCACCGACCCTAGCGGGAGTACCTACGAGCAGTACTTC. This is translated as CATDPSGSTYEQYF.